This record looks at one TCR beta chain sequence and its context. Its antigen remains unidentified. CDR1 KGHSH and CDR2 LQKENI come from the germline V gene. The CDR3 sequence is 18 residues long. Losses at the gene ends were 5 bases for V and 4 bases for J; bases not matched to a gene: 19. These data are taken from a study of T cell responses to AZD1222 COVID-19 vaccine. Study-level results: Donors were largely white British and mainly female; clonal diversity was possibly underestimated. Only a handful of AZD1222 recipients tested seropositive at baseline. Spike-wide coverage was observed for vaccine-associated CD4 TCRs, with dominant responses at 160-218 and 743-854.

Assay: immunoSEQ multiplex PCR; the TCRdb copy retains only in-frame clones and omits some. The data contain 100,000 or so clones, around 90% of them singletons. The source material was peripheral blood, sampled on day 0 of AZD1222 vaccination. The receptor's source is an adult in good health. The chain couples TRBV18 to TRBJ2-5; 7 nucleotides agree with TRBD1. CDR3 bases: TGTGCCAGCTCAACTCCCCGACAGGGAATTTTAGGCTTAGAGACCCAGTACTTC. This translates into CASSTPRQGILGLETQYF. Drawing the rest from reference TRBV18 and TRBJ2-5, the complete variable domain is NAGVMQNPRHLVRRRGQEARLRCSPMKGHSHVYWYRQLPEEGLKFMVYLQKENIIDESGMPKERFSAEFPKEGPSILRIQQVVRGDSAAYFCASSTPRQGILGLETQYFGPGTRLLVL.